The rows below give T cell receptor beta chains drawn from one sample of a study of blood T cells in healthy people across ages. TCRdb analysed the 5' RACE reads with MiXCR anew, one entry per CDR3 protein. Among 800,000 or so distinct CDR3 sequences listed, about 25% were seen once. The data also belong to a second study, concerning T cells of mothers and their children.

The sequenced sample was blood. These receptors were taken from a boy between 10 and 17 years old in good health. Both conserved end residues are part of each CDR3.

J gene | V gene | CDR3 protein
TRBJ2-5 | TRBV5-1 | CASSRGTELWETQYF
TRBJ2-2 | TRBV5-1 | CASSLTGTRNTGELFF
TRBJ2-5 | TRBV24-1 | CAPYRAPKETQYF
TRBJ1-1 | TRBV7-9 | CASSPGTGFIAFF
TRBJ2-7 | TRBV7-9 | CASSFSMGLINRSYEQYF
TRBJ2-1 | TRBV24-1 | CATSVQSDNEQFF
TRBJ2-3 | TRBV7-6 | CASSFSMGADTQYF
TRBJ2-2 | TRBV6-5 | CATAPGQENTGELFF
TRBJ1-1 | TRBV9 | CASSPRDRSMNTEAFF
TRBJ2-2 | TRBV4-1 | CASSPSGYGEPFF
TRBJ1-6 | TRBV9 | CASSPRTGDGSPLHF
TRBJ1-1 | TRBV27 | CASSPGTGGKWVNTEAFF
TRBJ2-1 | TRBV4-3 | CASSRTHSYSYNEQFF
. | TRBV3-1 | CASSQDSGNNEQFF
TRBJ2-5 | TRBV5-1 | CASSPEGRIQETQYF
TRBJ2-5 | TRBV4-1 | CASSQDYGGSASGLETQYF
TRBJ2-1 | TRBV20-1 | CSALMTSGRASYNEQFF
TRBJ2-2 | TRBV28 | CASLPALTGELFF
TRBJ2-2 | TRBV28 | CASRQGGSGTGELFF
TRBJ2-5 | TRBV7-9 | CASSSPSGTSGRLGETQYF
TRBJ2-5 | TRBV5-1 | CASSLSGSMVETQYF
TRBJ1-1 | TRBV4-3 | CASSQDFMFGNTEAFF
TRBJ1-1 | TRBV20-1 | CSADEGVMNTEAFF
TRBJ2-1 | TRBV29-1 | CSVVFGLAAFSEQFF
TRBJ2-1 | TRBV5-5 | CASSTSGGKKDNEQFF
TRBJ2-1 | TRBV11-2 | CASNELAGVSEQFF
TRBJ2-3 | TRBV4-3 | CASSQGPRDPSDTQYF
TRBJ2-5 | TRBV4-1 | CASSQTSSQETQYF
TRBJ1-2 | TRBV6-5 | CASSYLMGDGYTF
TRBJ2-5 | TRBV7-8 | CASSLQREVTQYF
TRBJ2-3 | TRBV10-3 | CAISVVLTGGTTDTQYF
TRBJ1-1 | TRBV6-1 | CASSERGVATEAFF
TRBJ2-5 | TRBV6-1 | CASSEWRREQETQYF
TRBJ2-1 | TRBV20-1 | CSARTPGISYNEQFF
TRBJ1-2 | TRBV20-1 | CSRWEGNYGYTF
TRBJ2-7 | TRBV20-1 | CSARTARGTSVNEQYF